This TCR beta chain was sequenced in a study of cytomegalovirus exposure and HLA in healthy donors. 60 Vbeta and 13 Jbeta primers were used in PCR. Profiling relied on immunoSEQ multiplex PCR, and the TCRdb table lists in-frame clones only, not all of them. This table has roughly 140,000 clones, roughly four fifths appearing once. Whole-study results and caveats: Reports described diagnosis of cytomegalovirus status by the classifier as highly specific and sensitive. A later analysis found most CMV-associated TCR beta chains apparently HLA-restricted. Common viral pathogens seemed, in a later analysis, to connect with several of the most significant clusters.

The V gene's germline CDR1 is SGHTA and CDR2 FQGNSA. J was trimmed by 8 bases and V by 5 bases; bases with no gene match: 10. CDR3 length: 14 residues. All the people who gave samples were healthy bone marrow donors. As regards this clone: Antigen specificity is unknown.

This sequence was found in a man in his forties or fifties in good health and CMV-seropositive. The rearrangement joins TRBV7-2 to TRBJ1-1; 8 bases are shared with TRBD1. Sequencing was performed on PBMCs. The CDR3 sequence is CASSLDRGWAEAFF. CDR3 DNA sequence: TGTGCCAGCAGCCTCGACAGGGGTTGGGCCGAAGCTTTCTTT.